This T cell receptor (beta chain) was recorded in a study of lymphopenia after photon versus proton radiotherapy (dated by TCRdb to the late 2010s). Concerning the study at large: The immunological effects of photon versus proton radiation therapy were compared in patients with gastrointestinal tumors who developed high-grade lymphopenia. The cohort included some 20 patients with gastrointestinal tumors who developed lymphopenia after receiving either photon or proton therapy. The study was designed to characterize how the impact on the immune system differs between the two radiation modalities. The research as a whole found: The survival association was examined only in patients who died, and the authors described better survival with proton therapy as a possibility, not as a demonstrated result. During treatment, patients who received proton therapy stayed relatively stable, whereas patients who received photon therapy lost naive T cells and TCR diversity and gained effector/memory populations. After the lymphocyte count nadir, photon-treated repertoires showed oligoclonal expansion, especially of CD8+ Temra cells, which drove the drop in diversity. Across the cohort, among patients who died, a greater drop in TCR diversity after the nadir was inversely correlated with overall survival time.

Library creation used the immunoSEQ multiplex PCR assay. Alongside multiparametric flow cytometry, deep sequencing of rearranged TCR beta loci was used to profile the T cell repertoires. This is the immuneACCESS table as TCRdb keeps it, with only in-frame sequences that have V and J called. A part of the clones is gone; compared with another copy, unresolved V genes explain less than half, and the rest is unexplained. This sample comprises over 35,000 clones, over 80% of them detected only once. The ten top clones hold 20% to 25% of the sample. On this clone: The antigen it binds to is not known. Per-base qualities were not stored, and no clone one base away is much larger.

The germline V gene gives CDR1 as SGHTA and CDR2 as FQGNSA. From V the trimming removes 5 bases and from J it removes 5 bases, while the gene matches leave 13 bases of the junction unaccounted for. The CDR3, cysteine through phenylalanine, is 19 amino acids long. The DNA shown is the 57-base CDR3, in frame from base 1. The sequence is built from TRBV7-2 and TRBJ2-3; 16 bases in the junction line up with TRBD2. The sequence came from an older woman with pancreatic cancer. The source material was peripheral blood, sampled from a patient treated with proton-based radiotherapy. The CDR3 in this case is CASSTIQGLAGGPRDTQYF. The sequenced DNA: TGTGCCAGCAGCACTATACAGGGACTAGCGGGAGGGCCTAGAGATACGCAGTATTTT.